The 18 T cell receptor beta chains in this list originate from one sample, sequenced in a study of T cells in Graves' hyperthyroidism and ophthalmopathy. TCR beta CDR3 region amplification was performed from RNA transcripts. An initial round of RT-PCR targeting the TCR CDR3 relied on the HTBI primer set. TCRdb called the multiplex PCR reads again in MiXCR, with one record for every CDR3 protein. The repertoire holds about 740,000 distinct CDR3 sequences, around 15% seen once, with about a tenth in the top ten. Sequenced input: blood. The receptors stem from a woman between 18 and 29 years old with Graves' hyperthyroidism.

This clonotype was detected ten times or more. This chain joins TRBV20-1 and TRBJ2-7; D is perhaps TRBD2 (5 bases). The germline V and J ends were trimmed by 0 bases and 2 bases, with 11 bases remaining between them. The CDR3 has 14 residues. Germline V gene lookup returns CDR1 DFQATT and CDR2 SNEGSKA (reference sequence). CDR3 DNA: TGCAGTGCTAGAGACCCCCACGGGGCCTACGAGCAGTACTTC. This encodes CSARDPHGAYEQYF.

This clonotype was observed at least ten times. The chain recombines TRBV2 with TRBJ2-1, with 11 nucleotides matching TRBD2. The V gene's germline CDR1 is SNHLY and CDR2 FYNNEI. The trim removed 2 bases at V and 6 bases at J, leaving 3 bases unmatched. The CDR3 totals 15 residues. The CDR3 spells CASSELAGGGNEQFF. The DNA for the CDR3 is TGTGCCAGCAGTGAACTAGCGGGGGGTGGCAATGAGCAGTTCTTC.

This clonotype was seen at least ten times. V is TRBV7-9 and J is TRBJ2-3, with a weak D call TRBD1 (5 bases). V was pared by 8 bases and J by 6 bases, with 15 bases between. The CDR3 covers 13 residues. Germline CDR1 SEHNR, CDR2 FQNEAQ (reference sequence). CDR3 nucleotides: TGTGCCAGCGCGACTGTGGGGCAGGATACGCAGTATTTT. It translates to CASATVGQDTQYF.

In its sample, this clonotype was seen many times. V usage is TRBV7-2 and J usage is TRBJ2-3; D is undetermined. The CDR3 is 16 residues long. V was cut by 5 bases and J by 2 bases, with 17 bases left in between. CDR1 and CDR2 from the germline V gene are SGHTA and FQGNSA. The CDR3 loop reads CASSAGYHGPTDTQYF. CDR3 nucleotides: TGTGCCAGCAGCGCAGGATACCACGGACCCACAGATACGCAGTATTTT.

This clonotype was seen once. This likely comes from a read error, as the CDR3 has no conserved phenylalanine or tryptophan at its end. This chain joins TRBV7-3 and TRBJ2-1; the match to TRBD2 covers 8 bases. The CDR3 has 15 residues. Germline V lookup: CDR1 SGHTA, CDR2 FQGTGA. Trimming at V came to 4 bases and at J to 8 bases, leaving 10 bases not matched to a gene. Here the CDR3 reads CASSSPGGPEDEQFL. Written as DNA, the CDR3 is TGTGCCAGCAGCTCCCCGGGAGGGCCCGAGGATGAGCAGTTCCTC.

The chain combines TRBV7-8 with TRBJ2-3; tentative D call: TRBD2 (7 bases). Between the trimmed V and J ends, which lost 3 bases and 8 bases, there was a span of 12 bases. Germline CDR1 reads SGHVS; CDR2 reads FQNEAQ. The CDR3 extends over 13 amino acids. In DNA form, the CDR3 reads TGTGCCAGCAGCTTGGCGGGGGCAGCTACGCAGTATTTT. Translated: CASSLAGAATQYF.

This clonotype was detected many times. The chain links TRBV4-1 to TRBJ2-1, with 8 bases aligning to TRBD2. Germline-derived CDR1 and CDR2 are MGHRA and YSYEKL. This CDR3 is built from 16 residues. V was clipped by 0 bases and J by 7 bases; unmatched bases: 8. The CDR3 coding sequence is TGCGCCAGCAGCCAAGAGGGAGCGGGAGTGAAAAATGAGCAGTTCTTC. Its protein is CASSQEGAGVKNEQFF.

This clonotype has ten or more counts. The CDR3 DNA is TGTGCCAGCAGCGCGGGACAGGGAGGGAATCAGCCCCAGCATTTT. The encoded protein is CASSAGQGGNQPQHF. The chain links TRBV25-1 to TRBJ1-5; 9 bases map to TRBD1. Trimming took 6 bases from V and 4 from J; bases not matched to a gene: 7. The CDR3 loop spans 15 amino acids. Germline CDR1 reads MGHDK; CDR2 reads SYGVNS.

This clonotype showed up just a few times. The chain uses TRBV19 and TRBJ1-2; TRBD1 matches 9 bases. The J segment lost 7 bases and the V segment lost 6 bases, leaving 6 bases of the junction unmatched. From germline, CDR1 is LNHDA and CDR2 SQIVND (reference sequence). The CDR3 is 13 amino acids. This chain's CDR3 is CASSAQGATGYTF. CDR3 in DNA: TGTGCCAGTAGCGCACAGGGGGCTACTGGCTACACCTTC.

V gene TRBV6-2 or TRBV6-3 combines with J gene TRBJ2-6; D perhaps matches TRBD2 (5 bases). Trimming took 4 bases from V and 4 from J, leaving 17 bases between them. Looked up from germline, CDR1 is MNHEY and CDR2 is SVGEGT. The CDR3 is 17 amino acids. In DNA form, the CDR3 reads TGTGCCAGCAGTTTCTCCGGGATACTCGAGGGGGCCAACGTCCTGACTTTC. Translating it yields CASSFSGILEGANVLTF.

V gene TRBV9 combines with J gene TRBJ2-1; possibly TRBD1 for D (6 bases). Germline V gene data show CDR1 as SGDLS and CDR2 as YYNGEE. Trimming took off 4 bases at V and 5 bases at J, with 13 bases between the two ends. The CDR3 has 14 residues. CDR3 bases: TGTGCCAGCAGCTCGCTGGGGGCGGACAATGAGCAGTTCTTC. Translated: CASSSLGADNEQFF.

V is TRBV6-9 and J is TRBJ2-1; 10 nucleotides line up with TRBD1. J lost 9 bases, V lost 4 bases, and 15 bases had no gene match. Germline lookup yields CDR1 MNHGY and CDR2 SVAAGI. This CDR3 has 17 amino acids. The CDR3 DNA is TGTGCCAGCAGTTCTCGGGTCGGGACAGGGGAATACGCTGAGCAGTTCTTC. This gives the protein CASSSRVGTGEYAEQFF.

This chain links TRBV4-3 with TRBJ2-1, with TRBD2 matching over 12 bases. The CDR3 runs 19 residues. Looked up from germline, CDR1 is LGHNA and CDR2 is YSLEER. The V gene end was trimmed by 4 bases and the J gene end by 3 bases; junction bases not matched to a gene: 13. The CDR3 loop is CASSLRLAGEEYRYNEQFF. The DNA for the CDR3 is TGCGCCAGCAGCCTAAGACTAGCGGGAGAAGAGTACCGCTACAATGAGCAGTTCTTC.

In this sample, this clonotype turned up many times. CDR3 sequence reads: CASSDESYEQYF. The DNA for the CDR3 is TGTGCCAGCAGTGACGAAAGCTACGAGCAGTACTTC. The gene calls are TRBV2 and TRBJ2-7, with D hard to call. The CDR3 runs 12 residues. V was cut by 3 bases and J by 3 bases, with 6 bases left in between. Germline V CDR1 and CDR2: SNHLY, FYNNEI.

This clonotype was counted between two and nine times. V and J are TRBV6-1 and TRBJ2-7, with D maybe TRBD1 (5 bases). V lost 6 bases and J 2 bases, leaving 14 bases between the germline ends. Germline V CDR1 and CDR2: MNHNS, SASEGT. The CDR3 loop spans 14 amino acids. CDR3 sequence reads: CASSSKAGTYEQYF. The CDR3 DNA is TGTGCCAGCAGCTCAAAGGCAGGGACCTACGAGCAGTACTTC.

CDR3 nucleotide sequence: TGTGCCAGCAGCCAAGATTGGCAGCTGGAGCAGTTCTTC. Translated, it gives CASSQDWQLEQFF. The genes are TRBV3-1 and TRBJ2-1; D is unclear. Germline CDR1 LGHDT, CDR2 YNNKEL (reference sequence). V was trimmed by 0 bases and J by 10 bases, leaving 10 bases between them. This CDR3 comprises 13 residues.

The V call is TRBV20-1, the J call TRBJ2-2, with 8 bases lining up with TRBD2. The CDR3 spans 15 residues. Trimming removed 0 bases from V and 7 bases from J; junction bases left unmatched: 7. Germline CDR1 and CDR2: DFQATT and SNEGSKA (reference sequence). The CDR3 DNA follows: TGCAGTGCTAGAGACGGGAGGGCCCTCGGCGGGGAGCTGTTTTTT. The encoded protein is CSARDGRALGGELFF.

J is TRBJ2-2 and V is TRBV30; D possibly matches TRBD1 or TRBD2 (6 bases each). V was clipped by 1 base and J by 4 bases, with 13 bases between them. Germline V gives CDR1 GTSNPN, CDR2 SVGIG (reference sequence). CDR3 size: 15 residues. The CDR3, as DNA: TGTGCCTGGAGTGAAGGGGGGAAGGGCACCGGGGAGCTGTTTTTT. The encoded protein is CAWSEGGKGTGELFF.